The 30 T cell receptor beta chains given below trace back to one sample, sequenced in a study of blood T cell repertoires in COVID-19. The data were produced by immunoSEQ multiplex PCR, yet TCRdb's version contains in-frame clones alone and is incomplete. The sample carries approximately 170,000 clones, 86% recorded once. Sequenced input: peripheral blood. The origin of the receptors is a man in his fifties with active or convalescent COVID-19.

The chain carries TRBV7-2 and TRBJ1-4; D is perhaps TRBD1 (6 bases). V was cut by 1 base and J by 5 bases, with 11 bases left in between. Germline V gene data show CDR1 as SGHTA and CDR2 as FQGNSA. The CDR3 spans 15 residues. CDR3 nucleotide sequence: TGTGCCAGCAGCTTAGGGGGGCAGGGGAATGAAAAACTGTTTTTT. Translated: CASSLGGQGNEKLFF. The variable domain in full, with the rest retrieved from reference TRBV7-2 and TRBJ1-4, is GAGVSQSPSNKVTEKGKDVELRCDPISGHTALYWYRQSLGQGLEFLIYFQGNSAPDKSGLPSDRFSAERTGGSVSTLTIQRTQQEDSAVYLCASSLGGQGNEKLFFGSGTQLSVL.

The CDR3 sequence is CASSPGSGPYNEQFF. The CDR3 coding sequence is TGTGCCAGCTCACCCGGAAGCGGACCATACAATGAGCAGTTCTTC. The chain links TRBV18 to TRBJ2-1; tentatively, D is TRBD2 (5 bases). This CDR3 is 15 amino acids long. Germline CDR1 is KGHSH and CDR2 is LQKENI. Trimming removed 3 bases at V and 4 bases at J, with 13 bases between.

The sample holds one count of this clone. This rearrangement joins TRBV5-6 to TRBJ2-1; 7 bases align to TRBD2. The CDR3 sequence is 13 residues long. Trimming at V came to 4 bases and at J to 5 bases, leaving 3 bases not matched to a gene. Germline V gene lookup returns CDR1 SGHDT and CDR2 YYEEEE. The CDR3 coding sequence is TGTGCCAGCAGCACCGGGACTAACAATGAGCAGTTCTTC. Translating it yields CASSTGTNNEQFF.

This chain links TRBV4-1 with TRBJ2-1, with D hard to call. This CDR3 is built from 14 residues. The V end was cut by 2 bases, the J end by 9 bases, with 14 bases between. In germline, CDR1 is MGHRA, CDR2 YSYEKL. The DNA of the CDR3 is TGCGCCAGCAGCCAATTTGCGGTTAGGAGTGAGCAGTTCTTC. Translating it yields CASSQFAVRSEQFF.

The chain employs TRBV30 and TRBJ1-3; D may be TRBD1 (6 bases). The V and J ends lost 2 bases and 6 bases respectively, with 14 bases between them. CDR3 size: 14 residues. Germline-derived CDR1 and CDR2 are GTSNPN and SVGIG (reference sequence). CDR3 sequence (DNA): TGTGCCTGGAGTTTAGGGGGATCGGCAAACACCATATATTTT. Its protein is CAWSLGGSANTIYF.

The chain carries TRBV28 and TRBJ2-3; D may be TRBD1 (6 bases). The CDR3 has 14 residues. The V end lost 5 bases, the J end lost 14 bases, and 23 bases lay between the germline ends. Germline CDR1 and CDR2: MDHEN and SYDVKM. CDR3 DNA: TGTGCCAGCAGTCCCGCAACGGTGGGGACACGCCGGTATTTT. It codes for CASSPATVGTRRYF. The entire variable domain, with the rest obtained from reference TRBV28 and TRBJ2-3, is as follows: DVKVTQSSRYLVKRTGEKVFLECVQDMDHENMFWYRQDPGLGLRLIYFSYDVKMKEKGDIPEGYSVSREKKERFSLILESASTNQTSMYLCASSPATVGTRRYFGPGTRLTVL.

V usage is TRBV10-1 and J usage is TRBJ1-1; D is possibly TRBD1 (6 bases). Germline V lookup: CDR1 WNHNN, CDR2 SYGVQD (reference sequence). V was clipped by 7 bases and J by 0 bases, with 18 bases between them. The CDR3 contains 16 residues. The CDR3: CASTLHRTAMNTEAFF. CDR3 nucleotide sequence: TGCGCCAGCACCCTACACCGGACAGCCATGAACACTGAAGCTTTCTTT.

This rearrangement joins TRBV7-2 to TRBJ1-5; D gene uncertain. The germline V gene encodes CDR1 SGHTA and CDR2 FQGNSA. The CDR3 contains 15 residues. Trimming shortened V by 5 bases and J by 2 bases, and 13 bases separated the two germline ends. CDR3 protein: CASSNNGVGNQPQHF. DNA for the CDR3: TGTGCCAGCAGCAATAACGGGGTTGGCAATCAGCCCCAGCATTTT.

The chain links TRBV11-2 to TRBJ2-1; the match to TRBD2 covers 10 bases. Looked up from germline, CDR1 is SGHAT and CDR2 is FQNNGV. The CDR3 spans 14 residues. J was trimmed by 7 bases and V by 5 bases; bases with no gene match: 5. CDR3 nucleotide sequence: TGTGCCAGCAGCGTTAGCGGGAGGTTGAATGAGCAGTTCTTC. This translates into CASSVSGRLNEQFF.

This chain uses TRBV6-5 with TRBJ1-1; 8 nucleotides align to TRBD1. Germline CDR1 is MNHEY and CDR2 is SVGAGI. V was clipped by 6 bases and J by 4 bases; unmatched bases: 7. The CDR3 covers 14 residues. The DNA of the CDR3 is TGTGCCAGCAGATCAGGGGGCGTGGGCACTGAAGCTTTCTTT. It translates to CASRSGGVGTEAFF.

The CDR3 bases are TGTGCCTGGAGTTTCTCTCTACTGAGACAAGAGACCCAGTACTTC. It is translated as CAWSFSLLRQETQYF. V usage is TRBV30 and J usage is TRBJ2-5; D unresolved. Germline-derived CDR1 and CDR2 are GTSNPN and SVGIG (reference sequence). The CDR3 is 15 residues long. V shed 2 bases and J shed 2 bases, with 15 bases lying between them. Together with reference TRBV30 and TRBJ2-5, the CDR3 gives the full variable domain: SQTIHQWPATLVQPVGSPLSLECTVEGTSNPNLYWYRQAAGRGLQLLFYSVGIGQISSEVPQNLSASRPQDRQFILSSKKLLLSDSGFYLCAWSFSLLRQETQYFGPGTRLLVL.

CDR3 DNA: TGTGCCGGCGAGCGGGAACTAGAGACCCAGTACTTC. This translates into CAGERELETQYF. The chain is built from TRBV12-3 or TRBV12-4 and TRBJ2-5, with 7 bases aligning to TRBD2. V trimming: 11 bases; J trimming: 4 bases; junction bases outside the gene matches: 7. The CDR3 extends over 12 amino acids.

The sample holds a few counts of this clone. The V gene is TRBV7-9, the J gene TRBJ1-1; 8 bases map to TRBD1. The CDR3 loop spans 16 amino acids. Losses at the gene ends were 5 bases for V and 1 base for J; bases not matched to a gene: 9. Looked up from germline, CDR1 is SEHNR and CDR2 is FQNEAQ (reference sequence). The CDR3: CASSPRAGGANTEAFF. CDR3 DNA sequence: TGTGCCAGCAGCCCAAGGGCAGGGGGCGCGAACACTGAAGCTTTCTTT.

This clone has a single count. V gene TRBV10-3 combines with J gene TRBJ2-1; 10 bases fit TRBD2. Germline CDR1 ENHRY, CDR2 SYGVKD. The ends lost 2 bases at V and 0 bases at J; junction bases unmatched: 4. The length of the CDR3 is 17 residues. The chain's CDR3 is CAISEASGRASYNEQFF. The CDR3 nucleotides are TGTGCCATCAGTGAGGCCAGCGGGAGGGCCTCCTACAATGAGCAGTTCTTC.

DNA for the CDR3: TGTGCCAGCAGCGCCGACTCCCTGACGAGAGAGACCCAGTACTTC. Encoded protein: CASSADSLTRETQYF. The chain uses TRBV7-2 and TRBJ2-5, with D uncertain. The CDR3 loop spans 15 amino acids. The germline V and J ends were trimmed by 5 bases and 4 bases, with 17 bases remaining between them. Germline V lookup: CDR1 SGHTA, CDR2 FQGNSA.

V is TRBV29-1 and J is TRBJ2-7, with TRBD2 as a possible D gene (6 bases). CDR1 SQVTM and CDR2 ANQGSEA come from the germline V gene. V was shortened by 6 bases and J by 3 bases, with 15 bases between the two germline ends. This CDR3 has 13 residues. In nucleotides, the CDR3 is TGCAGCGTAAGGCTAGCGCTTGTCTACGAGCAGTACTTC. Its translation: CSVRLALVYEQYF.

This chain joins TRBV19 and TRBJ2-7, with 8 bases lining up with TRBD1. From germline, CDR1 is LNHDA and CDR2 SQIVND (reference sequence). V trimming: 6 bases; J trimming: 2 bases; junction bases outside the gene matches: 6. This CDR3 is 14 amino acids long. The CDR3 here is CASSSGTGPYEQYF. CDR3 sequence (DNA): TGTGCCAGTAGCTCCGGGACAGGTCCCTACGAGCAGTACTTC.

This sequence joins TRBV11-2 and TRBJ2-2, with 7 bases fitting TRBD2. The V and J ends lost 1 base and 5 bases, in that order; junction bases with no gene match: 4. The CDR3 loop spans 15 amino acids. The V gene's germline CDR1 is SGHAT and CDR2 FQNNGV. CDR3 DNA: TGTGCCAGCAGCTTAGGAGCAGCGGGGACCGGGGAGCTGTTTTTT. Translated: CASSLGAAGTGELFF.

The chain is built from TRBV3-1 (or the pseudogene TRBV3-2) and TRBJ1-1; possible D gene TRBD1, 6 bases. This CDR3 has 14 amino acids. Per the germline V gene, CDR1 is LGHDT and CDR2 is YNNKEL (reference sequence). Trimming shortened V by 4 bases and J by 1 base, and 10 bases separated the two germline ends. CDR3 DNA sequence: TGTGCCAGCAGCCTGTCGGACAGGAACACTGAAGCTTTCTTT. Translation gives CASSLSDRNTEAFF.

This chain uses TRBV6-1 with TRBJ1-3; D perhaps matches TRBD1 (5 bases). The germline CDR1 and CDR2 sequences are MNHNS and SASEGT. The V gene lost 1 base and the J gene lost 2 bases, with 9 bases spanning the gap. The CDR3 length is 15 residues. CDR3 amino acids: CASSEVGGAGNTIYF. CDR3 in DNA: TGTGCCAGCAGTGAAGTGGGGGGGGCTGGAAACACCATATATTTT.

Written as DNA, the CDR3 is TGCGCCAGCAGCCTCTTAGGACAGGGTGGCGACGAGCAGTACTTC. Protein: CASSLLGQGGDEQYF. V and J are TRBV4-3 and TRBJ2-7, with 8 positions matching TRBD1. CDR1 and CDR2 (germline): LGHNA, YSLEER. Trimming at V came to 4 bases and at J to 5 bases, leaving 10 bases not matched to a gene. The CDR3 sequence is 15 residues long.

J is TRBJ2-5 and V is TRBV19; TRBD1 is a possible D gene (6 bases). Trimming took off 5 bases at V and 1 base at J, with 11 bases between the two ends. The CDR3 totals 14 residues. The germline gives CDR1 LNHDA, CDR2 SQIVND (reference sequence). CDR3: CASSYTGSQETQYF. The CDR3 bases are TGTGCCAGTAGTTACACAGGGTCCCAAGAGACCCAGTACTTC.

This clone was seen once. The J gene is TRBJ1-3, the V gene TRBV10-3; D is uncertain. The CDR3 spans 15 residues. CDR1 is ENHRY and CDR2 is SYGVKD in the germline V gene. V was shortened by 6 bases and J by 0 bases, with 12 bases between the two germline ends. This CDR3 is CAIRPAQNSGNTIYF. The CDR3 DNA follows: TGTGCCATCAGACCCGCCCAGAACTCTGGAAACACCATATATTTT.

The chain uses TRBV28 and TRBJ1-4; D might be TRBD1 (6 bases). The V end was cut by 10 bases, the J end by 8 bases, with 20 bases between. This CDR3 is 14 amino acids long. Per germline, CDR1 MDHEN and CDR2 SYDVKM. The CDR3 nucleotides are TGTGCCACTAGGGGGATGGCAGGGTACGAAAAACTGTTTTTT. This encodes CATRGMAGYEKLFF.

V is TRBV10-1 and J is TRBJ2-1, with 10 bases aligning to TRBD1. The germline CDR1 and CDR2 sequences are WNHNN and SYGVQD (reference sequence). Germline trimming cut 5 bases from V and 5 bases from J; bases unmatched to any gene: 6. The CDR3 sequence is 15 residues long. The DNA for the CDR3 is TGCGCCAGCAGTTTCGGGACAGGGGCTAACAATGAGCAGTTCTTC. It codes for CASSFGTGANNEQFF.

This rearrangement joins TRBV7-9 to TRBJ2-1, with D tentatively TRBD2 (6 bases). Germline CDR1 is SEHNR and CDR2 is FQNEAQ (reference sequence). The CDR3 has 13 amino acids. The ends were cut back, 3 bases at V and 7 bases at J, with 10 bases in the middle. Here the CDR3 DNA reads TGTGCCAGCAGCTTGGCCGGAGGGAATGAGCAGTTCTTC. It specifies CASSLAGGNEQFF.

The rearrangement links TRBV19 to TRBJ2-5; 11 nucleotides match TRBD2. The germline gives CDR1 LNHDA, CDR2 SQIVND (reference sequence). This CDR3 is 15 amino acids long. The junction had 6 bases not matched to a gene; V was cut back by 5 bases and J by 4 bases. CDR3 DNA sequence: TGTGCCAGTAGTCCTTGGACTAGCGGGTTAGAGACCCAGTACTTC. Its protein is CASSPWTSGLETQYF. Full variable domain (missing parts from reference TRBV19 and TRBJ2-5): DGGITQSPKYLFRKEGQNVTLSCEQNLNHDAMYWYRQDPGQGLRLIYYSQIVNDFQKGDIAEGYSVSREKKESFPLTVTSAQKNPTAFYLCASSPWTSGLETQYFGPGTRLLVL.

The chain carries TRBV7-2 and TRBJ1-5; 7 nucleotides align to TRBD1. Looked up from germline, CDR1 is SGHTA and CDR2 is FQGNSA. Losses at the gene ends were 5 bases for V and 6 bases for J; bases not matched to a gene: 16. The CDR3 totals 17 residues. The CDR3 region has the DNA TGTGCCAGCAGCCATTCCTCGACAGGGCGTCTCATTCAGCCCCAGCATTTT. Amino acids: CASSHSSTGRLIQPQHF. Full variable domain (rest looked up from reference TRBV7-2 and TRBJ1-5): GAGVSQSPSNKVTEKGKDVELRCDPISGHTALYWYRQSLGQGLEFLIYFQGNSAPDKSGLPSDRFSAERTGGSVSTLTIQRTQQEDSAVYLCASSHSSTGRLIQPQHFGDGTRLSIL.

This clone showed up just once. The rearrangement uses TRBV2 and TRBJ1-6; tentatively, D is TRBD1 (5 bases). Germline CDR1 and CDR2: SNHLY and FYNNEI. V dropped 8 bases and J dropped 7 bases, with 12 bases sitting between them. The CDR3 is made up of 13 amino acids. CDR3 residues: CASAGGGNSPLHF. The CDR3, as DNA: TGTGCCAGCGCCGGGGGGGGGAATTCACCCCTCCACTTT. Based on the CDR3 plus reference TRBV2 and TRBJ1-6, the full variable domain is EPEVTQTPSHQVTQMGQEVILRCVPISNHLYFYWYRQILGQKVEFLVSFYNNEISEKSEIFDDQFSVERPDGSNFTLKIRSTKLEDSAMYFCASAGGGNSPLHFGNGTRLTVT.

This clone appeared once. This chain uses TRBV3-1 (or the pseudogene TRBV3-2) with TRBJ2-1; 8 positions match TRBD2. CDR3 length equals 15 residues. Per the germline V gene, CDR1 is LGHDT and CDR2 is YNNKEL (reference sequence). Trimming cost V 3 bases and J 7 bases; bases outside gene matches: 8. DNA for the CDR3: TGTGCCAGCAGCCAGACCAGGGGCGGGAGGAATGAGCAGTTCTTC. Its protein is CASSQTRGGRNEQFF.